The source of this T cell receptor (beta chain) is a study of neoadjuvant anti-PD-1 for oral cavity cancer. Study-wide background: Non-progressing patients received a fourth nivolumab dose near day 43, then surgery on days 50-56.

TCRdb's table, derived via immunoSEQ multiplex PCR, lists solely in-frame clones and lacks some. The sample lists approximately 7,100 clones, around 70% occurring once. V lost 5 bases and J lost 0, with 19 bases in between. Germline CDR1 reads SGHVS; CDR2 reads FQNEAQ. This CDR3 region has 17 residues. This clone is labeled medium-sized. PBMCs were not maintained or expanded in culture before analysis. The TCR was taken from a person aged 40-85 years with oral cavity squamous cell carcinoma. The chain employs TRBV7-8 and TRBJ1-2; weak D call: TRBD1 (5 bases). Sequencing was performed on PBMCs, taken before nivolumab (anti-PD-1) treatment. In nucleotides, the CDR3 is TGTGCCAGCAGCCTTAGAAGGGACGGCCCTTCTAACTATGGCTACACCTTC. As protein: CASSLRRDGPSNYGYTF.